The clone carrying this T cell receptor beta chain was seen more than once but under ten times. The entry originates in a study of T-cell memory formation after mild COVID-19. TCRdb redid the calling of the 5' RACE reads with MiXCR, one entry per CDR3 protein. Altogether more than 300,000 distinct CDR3 sequences are present, around a fifth being singletons, with the ten largest covering 20% to 25%. Germline CDR1 reads SNHLY; CDR2 reads FYNNEI. Trimming took off 4 bases at V and 7 bases at J, with 2 bases between the two ends. This CDR3 is built from 9 residues. The sequencing sample was made of PBMCs or a T cell subset sorted from them (not recorded which). V and J are TRBV2 and TRBJ2-7, with D hard to call. The sequence was obtained from a man younger than 35 who had mild COVID-19 (a few samples of this study predate the infection). Cell type and time point are not known. The CDR3 nucleotides read TGTGCCAGCAGTGGGGAGCAGTACGTC. Translated, it gives CASSGEQYV.